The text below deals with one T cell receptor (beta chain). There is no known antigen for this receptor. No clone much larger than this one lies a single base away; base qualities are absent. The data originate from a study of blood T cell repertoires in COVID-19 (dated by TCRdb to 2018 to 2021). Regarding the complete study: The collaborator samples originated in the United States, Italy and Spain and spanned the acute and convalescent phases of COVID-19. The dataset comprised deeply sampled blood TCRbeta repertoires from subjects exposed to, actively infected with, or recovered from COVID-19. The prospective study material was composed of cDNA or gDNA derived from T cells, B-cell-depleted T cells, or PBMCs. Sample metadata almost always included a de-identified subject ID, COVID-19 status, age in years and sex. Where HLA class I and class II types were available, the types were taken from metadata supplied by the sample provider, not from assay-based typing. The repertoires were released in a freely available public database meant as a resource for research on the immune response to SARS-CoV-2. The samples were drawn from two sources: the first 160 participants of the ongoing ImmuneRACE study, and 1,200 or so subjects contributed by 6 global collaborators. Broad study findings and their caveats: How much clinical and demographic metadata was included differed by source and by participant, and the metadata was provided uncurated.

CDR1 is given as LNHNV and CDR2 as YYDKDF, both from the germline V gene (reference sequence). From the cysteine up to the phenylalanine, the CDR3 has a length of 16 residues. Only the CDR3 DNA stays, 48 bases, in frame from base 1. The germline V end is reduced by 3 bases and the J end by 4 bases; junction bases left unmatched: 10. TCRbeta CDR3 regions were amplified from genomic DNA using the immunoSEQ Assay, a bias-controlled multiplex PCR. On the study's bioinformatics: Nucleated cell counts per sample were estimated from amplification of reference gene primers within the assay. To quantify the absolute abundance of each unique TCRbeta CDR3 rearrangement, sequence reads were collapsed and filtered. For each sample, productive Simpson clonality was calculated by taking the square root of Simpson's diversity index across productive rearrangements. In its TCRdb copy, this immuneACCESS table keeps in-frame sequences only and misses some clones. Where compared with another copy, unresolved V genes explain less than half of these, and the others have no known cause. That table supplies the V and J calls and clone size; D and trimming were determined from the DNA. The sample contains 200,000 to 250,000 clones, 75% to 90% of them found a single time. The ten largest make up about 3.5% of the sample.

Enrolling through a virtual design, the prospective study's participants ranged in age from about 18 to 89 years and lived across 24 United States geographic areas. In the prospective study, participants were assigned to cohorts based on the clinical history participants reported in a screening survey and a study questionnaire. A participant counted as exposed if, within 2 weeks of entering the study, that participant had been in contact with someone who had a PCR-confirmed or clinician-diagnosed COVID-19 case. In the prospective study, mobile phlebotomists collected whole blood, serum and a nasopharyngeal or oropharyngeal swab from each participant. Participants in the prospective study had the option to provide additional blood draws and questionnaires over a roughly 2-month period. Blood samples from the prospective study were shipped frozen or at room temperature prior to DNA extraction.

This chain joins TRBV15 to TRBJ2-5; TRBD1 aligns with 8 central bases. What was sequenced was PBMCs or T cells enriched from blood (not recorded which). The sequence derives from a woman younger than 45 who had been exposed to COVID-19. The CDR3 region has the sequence CATSRAPTGVVETQYF. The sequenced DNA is TGTGCCACCAGCAGGGCCCCGACAGGGGTAGTAGAGACCCAGTACTTC.